These T cell receptor beta chains were read from a single sample in a study of cytomegalovirus exposure and HLA in healthy donors. Sequencing was performed with immunoSEQ multiplex PCR; in TCRdb, only in-frame clones are kept and a portion is missing. The data contain 110,000 to 150,000 clones, around 80% of them singletons. Sequences were obtained from PBMCs. Receptors originate from a woman aged 55 to 70 in good health and CMV-seropositive. Both conserved end residues are part of each CDR3. Each record gives: CDR3 protein, CDR3 DNA, D gene, V gene, J gene, clone size. The D gene is left open where the match is weak. For some rows the clone size is stated as once, few or many, or as a class when expanded; others skip it.

CDR3 protein: CASSSGGTNEKLFF
CDR3 DNA: TGTGCCAGCAGTTCAGGGGGGACTAATGAAAAACTGTTTTTT
D gene: TRBD1
V gene: TRBV6-5
J gene: TRBJ1-4
clone size: -

CDR3 protein: CASSVAAQETQYF
CDR3 DNA: TGTGCCAGCAGCGTAGCGGCCCAAGAGACCCAGTACTTC
D gene: -
V gene: TRBV5-4
J gene: TRBJ2-5
clone size: -

CDR3 protein: CASSLKTSGETQYF
CDR3 DNA: TGTGCCAGCAGTCTTAAGACTAGCGGGGAGACCCAGTACTTC
D gene: TRBD2
V gene: TRBV27
J gene: TRBJ2-5
clone size: few

CDR3 protein: CASSSAGLVNEQFF
CDR3 DNA: TGTGCCAGCAGCTCAGCGGGACTAGTTAATGAGCAGTTCTTC
D gene: TRBD2
V gene: TRBV7-2
J gene: TRBJ2-1
clone size: -

CDR3 protein: CASSQDRGGRYEQYF
CDR3 DNA: TGTGCCAGCAGCCAAGATCGCGGCGGGAGGTACGAGCAGTACTTC
D gene: TRBD2
V gene: TRBV14
J gene: TRBJ2-7
clone size: -

CDR3 protein: CATSRDRWEREFF
CDR3 DNA: TGTGCCACCAGCAGAGATCGATGGGAGAGGGAGTTCTTC
D gene: -
V gene: TRBV15
J gene: TRBJ2-1
clone size: -

CDR3 protein: CASSIGVGGSYEQYF
CDR3 DNA: TGTGCCAGTAGTATCGGTGTTGGAGGGTCCTACGAGCAGTACTTC
D gene: -
V gene: TRBV19
J gene: TRBJ2-7
clone size: -

CDR3 protein: CASSQGIAGIYNEQFF
CDR3 DNA: TGCGCCAGCAGCCAAGGAATAGCGGGCATATACAATGAGCAGTTCTTC
D gene: TRBD2
V gene: TRBV4-3
J gene: TRBJ2-1
clone size: -

CDR3 protein: CASSFGDRKSVQAFF
CDR3 DNA: TGTGCCAGCAGCTTCGGCGACAGGAAGAGCGTTCAAGCTTTCTTT
D gene: -
V gene: TRBV13
J gene: TRBJ1-1
clone size: -

CDR3 protein: CASSVVIPGTEAFF
CDR3 DNA: TGTGCCAGCAGCGTCGTTATCCCAGGGACTGAAGCTTTCTTT
D gene: -
V gene: TRBV9
J gene: TRBJ1-1
clone size: -

CDR3 protein: CASAKGQGFTYEQYF
CDR3 DNA: TGTGCCAGCGCTAAAGGACAGGGGTTTACCTACGAGCAGTACTTC
D gene: TRBD1
V gene: TRBV2
J gene: TRBJ2-7
clone size: -

CDR3 protein: CAWSVGGAFTDTQYF
CDR3 DNA: TGTGCCTGGAGCGTGGGGGGGGCTTTCACAGATACGCAGTATTTT
D gene: -
V gene: TRBV30
J gene: TRBJ2-3
clone size: few

CDR3 protein: CASSQDISSSGNTIYF
CDR3 DNA: TGCGCCAGCAGCCAAGATATTAGCTCCTCTGGAAACACCATATATTTT
D gene: -
V gene: TRBV4-3
J gene: TRBJ1-3
clone size: few

CDR3 protein: CASRTWDRTGEKLFF
CDR3 DNA: TGTGCCAGCAGGACCTGGGACAGAACGGGTGAAAAACTGTTTTTT
D gene: TRBD1
V gene: TRBV28
J gene: TRBJ1-4
clone size: -

CDR3 protein: CASSPTGGGGTDTQYF
CDR3 DNA: TGTGCCAGCAGCCCGACTGGGGGAGGGGGCACAGATACGCAGTATTTT
D gene: TRBD2
V gene: TRBV5-4
J gene: TRBJ2-3
clone size: once

CDR3 protein: CAWNRGNEQYF
CDR3 DNA: TGTGCCTGGAATCGGGGGAACGAGCAGTACTTC
D gene: -
V gene: TRBV30
J gene: TRBJ2-7
clone size: once

CDR3 protein: CASSPGTSGSYEQYF
CDR3 DNA: TGTGCCAGCAGCCCCGGGACTAGCGGCTCCTACGAGCAGTACTTC
D gene: TRBD2
V gene: TRBV7-2
J gene: TRBJ2-7
clone size: once

CDR3 protein: CSVEDPTAMNTEAFF
CDR3 DNA: TGCAGCGTTGAAGATCCGACAGCTATGAACACTGAAGCTTTCTTT
D gene: -
V gene: TRBV29-1
J gene: TRBJ1-1
clone size: -

CDR3 protein: CASSEALRTYEQYF
CDR3 DNA: TGCGCCAGCAGCGAGGCCCTCCGTACGTACGAGCAGTACTTC
D gene: -
V gene: TRBV4-3
J gene: TRBJ2-7
clone size: -

CDR3 protein: CASSPRIPSTDTQYF
CDR3 DNA: TGTGCCAGCAGCCCTAGAATTCCTAGCACAGATACGCAGTATTTT
D gene: -
V gene: TRBV7-2
J gene: TRBJ2-3
clone size: -

CDR3 protein: CASSHRTDETIYGYTF
CDR3 DNA: TGTGCCAGCAGCCACCGGACAGACGAAACCATCTATGGCTACACCTTC
D gene: -
V gene: TRBV5-4
J gene: TRBJ1-2
clone size: -

CDR3 protein: CASNPGMNTEAFF
CDR3 DNA: TGTGCCAGTAATCCCGGGATGAACACTGAAGCTTTCTTT
D gene: -
V gene: TRBV19
J gene: TRBJ1-1
clone size: -

CDR3 protein: CASSGGANTEAFF
CDR3 DNA: TGTGCCAGCAGCGGTGGGGCGAACACTGAAGCTTTCTTT
D gene: -
V gene: TRBV9
J gene: TRBJ1-1
clone size: -

CDR3 protein: CASSLGGQGSEAFF
CDR3 DNA: TGTGCCAGCAGCTTAGGGGGACAGGGCTCTGAAGCTTTCTTT
D gene: TRBD1
V gene: TRBV11-3
J gene: TRBJ1-1
clone size: -

CDR3 protein: CASSIGQSYEQYF
CDR3 DNA: TGTGCCAGTAGTATAGGACAGTCCTACGAGCAGTACTTC
D gene: -
V gene: TRBV19
J gene: TRBJ2-7
clone size: -

CDR3 protein: CASSLFSAGGPPEQYF
CDR3 DNA: TGTGCCAGCAGCTTGTTTTCGGCGGGAGGGCCTCCCGAGCAGTACTTC
D gene: TRBD2
V gene: TRBV5-6
J gene: TRBJ2-7
clone size: -

CDR3 protein: CASSISGSQPQHF
CDR3 DNA: TGTGCCAGTAGTATCTCAGGTAGTCAGCCCCAGCATTTT
D gene: -
V gene: TRBV19
J gene: TRBJ1-5
clone size: -

CDR3 protein: CASSPGVGNEKLFF
CDR3 DNA: TGTGCCAGCAGCCCCGGGGTTGGCAATGAAAAACTGTTTTTT
D gene: -
V gene: TRBV7-2
J gene: TRBJ1-4
clone size: -

CDR3 protein: CATLLTGSYEQYF
CDR3 DNA: TGTGCCACCTTACTTACAGGGTCCTACGAGCAGTACTTC
D gene: -
V gene: TRBV21-1
J gene: TRBJ2-7
clone size: once

CDR3 protein: CASSLEAGWAEAFF
CDR3 DNA: TGCGCCAGCAGCTTGGAAGCGGGTTGGGCTGAAGCTTTCTTT
D gene: -
V gene: TRBV5-1
J gene: TRBJ1-1
clone size: -

CDR3 protein: CASSPGGVVAGGDTQYF
CDR3 DNA: TGTGCCAGCAGCCCCGGGGGCGTAGTAGCGGGAGGAGATACGCAGTATTTT
D gene: TRBD2
V gene: TRBV4-2
J gene: TRBJ2-3
clone size: -

CDR3 protein: CASQVLYGYTF
CDR3 DNA: TGTGCCAGCCAGGTGCTCTATGGCTACACCTTC
D gene: -
V gene: TRBV2
J gene: TRBJ1-2
clone size: -

CDR3 protein: CASSSTGGQGDYGYTF
CDR3 DNA: TGTGCCAGCAGTTCAACAGGGGGCCAGGGGGACTATGGCTACACCTTC
D gene: TRBD1
V gene: TRBV7-2
J gene: TRBJ1-2
clone size: few

CDR3 protein: CSVEDAGGDLDYTF
CDR3 DNA: TGCAGCGTTGAAGATGCAGGGGGCGATCTTGACTACACCTTC
D gene: TRBD1
V gene: TRBV29-1
J gene: TRBJ1-2
clone size: once

CDR3 protein: CASSKEHRGFTDTQYF
CDR3 DNA: TGTGCCAGCAGCAAAGAGCACAGGGGGTTTACAGATACGCAGTATTTT
D gene: -
V gene: TRBV21-1
J gene: TRBJ2-3
clone size: -

CDR3 protein: CASSAASSAYEQYF
CDR3 DNA: TGTGCCAGCAGCGCGGCGAGTAGCGCGTACGAGCAGTACTTC
D gene: -
V gene: TRBV6-1
J gene: TRBJ2-7
clone size: -

CDR3 protein: CASSLVQGGDTQYF
CDR3 DNA: TGCGCCAGCAGCTTGGTACAGGGGGGAGATACGCAGTATTTT
D gene: TRBD1
V gene: TRBV5-1
J gene: TRBJ2-3
clone size: -

CDR3 protein: CASSSDRANEQFF
CDR3 DNA: TGTGCCAGCAGCTCGGACAGGGCGAATGAGCAGTTCTTC
D gene: TRBD1
V gene: TRBV7-9
J gene: TRBJ2-1
clone size: -

CDR3 protein: CAISEGRNYNEQFF
CDR3 DNA: TGTGCCATCAGTGAGGGCAGAAACTACAATGAGCAGTTCTTC
D gene: -
V gene: TRBV10-3
J gene: TRBJ2-1
clone size: -

CDR3 protein: CSVVKTSGSLYEQYF
CDR3 DNA: TGCAGCGTTGTGAAGACTAGCGGGAGCCTCTACGAGCAGTACTTC
D gene: TRBD2
V gene: TRBV29-1
J gene: TRBJ2-7
clone size: -

CDR3 protein: CAWSHLYEQYF
CDR3 DNA: TGTGCCTGGAGCCACTTATACGAGCAGTACTTC
D gene: -
V gene: TRBV30
J gene: TRBJ2-7
clone size: -

CDR3 protein: CAISETGTGGGYGYTF
CDR3 DNA: TGTGCCATCAGTGAGACCGGGACAGGGGGTGGTTATGGCTACACCTTC
D gene: TRBD1
V gene: TRBV10-3
J gene: TRBJ1-2
clone size: -

CDR3 protein: CASRGQGVSGNTIYF
CDR3 DNA: TGTGCCAGCAGGGGGCAGGGGGTCTCTGGAAACACCATATATTTT
D gene: TRBD1
V gene: TRBV6-1
J gene: TRBJ1-3
clone size: once

CDR3 protein: CAWRLGVGDYEQYF
CDR3 DNA: TGTGCCTGGAGGCTAGGGGTAGGGGACTACGAGCAGTACTTC
D gene: -
V gene: TRBV30
J gene: TRBJ2-7
clone size: -

CDR3 protein: CASRRGQGMYEQYF
CDR3 DNA: TGTGCCAGCAGGAGGGGACAGGGAATGTACGAGCAGTACTTC
D gene: TRBD1
V gene: TRBV27
J gene: TRBJ2-7
clone size: -

CDR3 protein: CASSVRAGEADTQYF
CDR3 DNA: TGTGCCAGCAGTGTTCGTGCGGGAGAGGCAGATACGCAGTATTTT
D gene: TRBD2
V gene: TRBV6-4
J gene: TRBJ2-3
clone size: -